These 25 T cell receptor beta chains came from one sample sequenced in a study of OX40 agonist ivuxolimab in advanced cancers. Assay: immunoSEQ multiplex PCR; the TCRdb copy retains only in-frame clones and omits some. The sample holds around 30,000 clones, approximately 89% seen once. This material consisted of CD4+ or CD8+ T cells sorted from blood, taken in a trial of the OX40 agonist ivuxolimab. The receptors come from an adult with an advanced solid tumor such as melanoma, head and neck, liver or kidney cancer.

The rearrangement uses TRBV7-2 and TRBJ2-3; no clear D gene. Germline V CDR1 and CDR2: SGHTA, FQGNSA. The CDR3 totals 12 residues. Trimming pared 4 bases from V and 6 bases from J, leaving 8 bases between. The CDR3 loop is CASSSPADTQYF. CDR3 sequence (DNA): TGTGCCAGCAGCTCCCCGGCGGATACGCAGTATTTT.

V and J are TRBV7-7 and TRBJ2-5; 9 positions agree with TRBD2. Germline-derived CDR1 and CDR2 are SSHAT and FNYEAQ (reference sequence). The CDR3 loop spans 15 amino acids. V shed 2 bases, J shed 5 bases, and the junction held 6 bases outside the gene matches. As DNA, the CDR3 is TGTGCCAGCAGCTTATCCGGACTAGCGTGGGAGACCCAGTACTTC. This sequence encodes CASSLSGLAWETQYF.

This chain connects TRBV5-1 to TRBJ2-3; 13 bases map to TRBD2. The CDR3 is 17 residues long. V was pared by 1 base and J by 5 bases, with 7 bases of the junction left unmatched. Germline values: CDR1 SGHRS, CDR2 YFSETQ. CDR3 DNA: TGCGCCAGCAGCTTGTGGGGGACTAGCGGGGTTGTAGATACGCAGTATTTT. It specifies CASSLWGTSGVVDTQYF.

J is TRBJ2-6 and V is TRBV5-4; 7 bases are a match to TRBD1. Germline V gives CDR1 SGHNT, CDR2 YYREEE (reference sequence). The CDR3 length is 15 residues. The junction had 4 bases not matched to a gene; V was cut back by 3 bases and J by 4 bases. The chain's CDR3 is CASSSQGYGANVLTF. The CDR3 DNA reads TGTGCCAGCAGCTCACAGGGGTACGGGGCCAACGTCCTGACTTTC.

CDR3 in amino acids: CASSLVGTGKGYTF. In DNA form, the CDR3 reads TGTGCCAGCAGCTTGGTCGGGACAGGGAAAGGCTACACCTTC. The genes are TRBV5-6 and TRBJ1-2; the match to TRBD1 covers 9 bases. This CDR3 contains 14 residues. CDR1 is SGHDT, CDR2 YYEEEE, per germline. Unmatched junction bases numbered 5, after V lost 0 bases and J lost 8 bases.

This clone was recorded only once. The chain is built from TRBV19 and TRBJ2-1, with TRBD2 matching over 8 bases. The CDR3 contains 16 residues. Per the germline V gene, CDR1 is LNHDA and CDR2 is SQIVND (reference sequence). Trimming removed 2 bases from V and 2 bases from J; junction bases left unmatched: 5. The CDR3 DNA reads TGTGCCAGTAGTATAATACGGGGGGGCACCTACAATGAGCAGTTCTTC. As protein: CASSIIRGGTYNEQFF.

This clone was observed a few times. The CDR3 DNA reads TGTGCCAGCAGCTTAGCGGGTAGGGGGGCAGATACGCAGTATTTT. This translates into CASSLAGRGADTQYF. The chain joins TRBV7-8 to TRBJ2-3; D is perhaps TRBD1 or TRBD2 (6 bases each). Germline CDR1 SGHVS, CDR2 FQNEAQ. Trimming pared 0 bases from V and 4 bases from J, leaving 11 bases between. The CDR3 runs 15 residues.

This clone was detected only once. The CDR3 DNA reads as TGTGCCACCGTGCGGGACAGCAGCGAGTTTGAAGCTTTCTTT. Protein product: CATVRDSSEFEAFF. The genes are TRBV28 and TRBJ1-1, with 7 bases fitting TRBD1. V shed 10 bases, J shed 7 bases, and the junction held 15 bases outside the gene matches. CDR3 length: 14 residues. The germline V gene has CDR1 MDHEN and CDR2 SYDVKM.

V is TRBV18 and J is TRBJ1-3; D gene ambiguous. Germline lookup yields CDR1 KGHSH and CDR2 LQKENI. This CDR3 spans 17 amino acids. Trimming removed 2 bases from V and 0 bases from J, with 14 bases in between. CDR3 region: CASSPSSGHLSGNTIYF. DNA for the CDR3: TGTGCCAGCTCACCATCGTCAGGCCACCTCTCTGGAAACACCATATATTTT. Based on the CDR3 plus reference TRBV18 and TRBJ1-3, the full variable domain is NAGVMQNPRHLVRRRGQEARLRCSPMKGHSHVYWYRQLPEEGLKFMVYLQKENIIDESGMPKERFSAEFPKEGPSILRIQQVVRGDSAAYFCASSPSSGHLSGNTIYFGEGSWLTVV.

The chain uses TRBV11-1 and TRBJ2-5; D remains unclear. Trimming cost V 1 base and J 3 bases, with 18 bases left between them. Looked up from germline, CDR1 is SGHAT and CDR2 is FQDESV (reference sequence). The CDR3 has 17 amino acids. The CDR3 here is CASSLVQPRPWEETQYF. DNA of the CDR3: TGTGCCAGCAGCTTAGTACAGCCGAGACCTTGGGAAGAGACCCAGTACTTC.

The J gene is TRBJ1-2, the V gene TRBV15; TRBD1 is a possible D gene (6 bases). This CDR3 is built from 15 residues. V lost 1 base, J lost 4 bases, and 13 bases lay in between. In germline, CDR1 is LNHNV, CDR2 YYDKDF (reference sequence). Written as DNA, the CDR3 is TGTGCCACCAGCAGAGCTAGCGACAGGTTCTATGGCTACACCTTC. It encodes CATSRASDRFYGYTF.

This chain links TRBV2 with TRBJ2-3; no firm D call. The germline V gene has CDR1 SNHLY and CDR2 FYNNEI. V was shortened by 1 base and J by 1 base, with 9 bases between the two germline ends. The CDR3 consists of 15 residues. The CDR3 reads CASSEGSLRTDTQYF. The CDR3 nucleotides are TGTGCCAGCAGTGAAGGCAGCCTCCGCACAGATACGCAGTATTTT.

The rearrangement joins TRBV15 to TRBJ2-5; 10 bases are shared with TRBD1. Germline assignment: CDR1 LNHNV and CDR2 YYDKDF (reference sequence). CDR3 length: 16 residues. V trimming: 3 bases; J trimming: 5 bases; junction bases outside the gene matches: 9. The CDR3 DNA follows: TGTGCCACCAGCAGTCCCGGGACAGGGGTTGGGGAGACCCAGTACTTC. Translated: CATSSPGTGVGETQYF.

This clone was counted once. This chain uses TRBV27 with TRBJ2-1; D gene uncertain. V was cut by 6 bases and J by 10 bases, with 13 bases left in between. The CDR3 totals 12 residues. Germline V gene lookup returns CDR1 MNHEY and CDR2 SMNVEV (reference sequence). The CDR3 here is CASSPLTGEQFF. The CDR3 DNA reads TGTGCCAGCAGCCCCTTGACCGGAGAGCAGTTCTTC.

The chain employs TRBV7-6 and TRBJ2-3, with a weak D call TRBD2 (6 bases). The ends were cut back, 5 bases at V and 4 bases at J, with 13 bases in the middle. The CDR3 covers 14 residues. Germline CDR1 and CDR2: SGHVS and FNYEAQ. CDR3 residues: CASSPSGYSDTQYF. The CDR3 DNA follows: TGTGCCAGCAGCCCCAGCGGGTATTCAGATACGCAGTATTTT.

This clone occurred many times. The rearrangement links TRBV2 to TRBJ2-1, with 7 positions matching TRBD2. The J segment lost 5 bases and the V segment lost 5 bases, leaving 9 bases of the junction unmatched. The CDR3 sequence is 15 residues long. The germline gives CDR1 SNHLY, CDR2 FYNNEI. This chain's CDR3 is CASSTPGLTNNEQFF. CDR3 coding DNA: TGTGCCAGCAGTACTCCGGGACTAACAAACAATGAGCAGTTCTTC.

The rearrangement links TRBV19 to TRBJ2-1, with 10 nucleotides matching TRBD2. J gave up 10 bases and V 1 base, and 7 bases lay outside the gene matches. CDR3 length: 15 amino acids. Germline CDR1 LNHDA, CDR2 SQIVND (reference sequence). CDR3 DNA: TGTGCCAGTAGTATAGCCCCGACTAGCGGGTCAGAGCAGTTCTTC. Translated: CASSIAPTSGSEQFF.

This clone was observed once. The rearrangement joins TRBV28 to TRBJ2-2; D unresolved. Trimming left V 4 bases short and J 6 bases short, with 6 bases between. The germline CDR1 and CDR2 sequences are MDHEN and SYDVKM. The CDR3 runs 12 residues. CDR3 residues: CASSYLPGELFF. The CDR3 DNA follows: TGTGCCAGCAGTTACCTGCCCGGGGAGCTGTTTTTT.

J is TRBJ2-6 and V is TRBV7-9; no clear D gene. Trimming shortened V by 5 bases and J by 5 bases, and 10 bases separated the two germline ends. Looked up from germline, CDR1 is SEHNR and CDR2 is FQNEAQ (reference sequence). There are 14 residues in the CDR3. The CDR3 DNA follows: TGTGCCAGCAGCCTTCCGCCGAGGGCCAACGTCCTGACTTTC. Amino acids: CASSLPPRANVLTF.

In this sample, this clone turned up a few times. The chain couples TRBV11-2 to TRBJ2-7; a weak D match, TRBD2 (5 bases). V lost 3 bases and J 2 bases, leaving 14 bases between the germline ends. CDR3 length: 15 amino acids. The germline gives CDR1 SGHAT, CDR2 FQNNGV. The CDR3 is CASSLGSRFAYEQYF. The CDR3 coding sequence is TGTGCCAGCAGCTTGGGGAGCAGGTTCGCCTACGAGCAGTACTTC.

This sequence joins TRBV7-9 and TRBJ2-1; D perhaps matches TRBD1 (6 bases). Trimming pared 5 bases from V and 10 bases from J, leaving 18 bases between. This CDR3 spans 14 amino acids. CDR1 is SEHNR and CDR2 is FQNEAQ in the germline V gene (reference sequence). In nucleotides, the CDR3 is TGTGCCAGCAGCCCTAGGCAGGGGTTGCGGGAGCAGTTCTTC. Amino acids: CASSPRQGLREQFF.

This sequence joins TRBV30 and TRBJ1-4, with D perhaps matching TRBD1 (5 bases). This CDR3 has 16 amino acids. The V end lost 1 base, the J end lost 1 base, and 13 bases lay between the germline ends. Germline assignment: CDR1 GTSNPN and CDR2 SVGIG (reference sequence). The CDR3 DNA follows: TGTGCCTGGAGTGACCCGGCAGGGCGAACTAATGAAAAACTGTTTTTT. Encoded protein: CAWSDPAGRTNEKLFF.

V usage is TRBV19 and J usage is TRBJ2-4; D tentatively fits TRBD1 or TRBD2 (7 bases each). V lost 6 bases and J lost 2, with 17 bases in between. Germline V CDR1 and CDR2: LNHDA, SQIVND (reference sequence). The CDR3 runs to 16 residues. Here the CDR3 DNA reads TGTGCCAGTAGCAACCCAGGGGGGGTCTCCAAAAACATTCAGTACTTC. It encodes CASSNPGGVSKNIQYF. Using reference TRBV19 and TRBJ2-4 for the parts outside the CDR3, the full variable domain is DGGITQSPKYLFRKEGQNVTLSCEQNLNHDAMYWYRQDPGQGLRLIYYSQIVNDFQKGDIAEGYSVSREKKESFPLTVTSAQKNPTAFYLCASSNPGGVSKNIQYFGAGTRLSVL.

The chain recombines TRBV28 with TRBJ2-1; 11 bases align to TRBD2. Germline loops: CDR1 MDHEN, CDR2 SYDVKM. V trimming: 4 bases; J trimming: 8 bases; junction bases outside the gene matches: 7. CDR3 length equals 15 residues. DNA for the CDR3: TGTGCCAGCAGTTCGACTAGCGGGGACTGGTATGAGCAGTTCTTC. Its translation is CASSSTSGDWYEQFF.

The rearrangement links TRBV10-3 to TRBJ2-3; no firm D call. V shed 3 bases and J shed 5 bases, with 3 bases lying between them. CDR1 ENHRY and CDR2 SYGVKD come from the germline V gene. This CDR3 is built from 11 residues. DNA of the CDR3: TGTGCCATCAGTGAAGGAGATACGCAGTATTTT. Its translation is CAISEGDTQYF.